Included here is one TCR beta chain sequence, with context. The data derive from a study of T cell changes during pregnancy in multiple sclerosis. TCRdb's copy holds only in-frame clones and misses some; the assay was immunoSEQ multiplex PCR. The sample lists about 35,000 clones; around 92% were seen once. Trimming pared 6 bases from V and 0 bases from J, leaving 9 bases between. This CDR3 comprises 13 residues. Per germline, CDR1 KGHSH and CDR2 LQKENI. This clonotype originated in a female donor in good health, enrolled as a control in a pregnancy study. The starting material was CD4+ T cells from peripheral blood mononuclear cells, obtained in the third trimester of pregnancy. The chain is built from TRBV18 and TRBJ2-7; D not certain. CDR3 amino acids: CASSTASSYEQYF. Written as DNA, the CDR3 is TGTGCCAGCTCCACAGCCTCCTCCTACGAGCAGTACTTC.